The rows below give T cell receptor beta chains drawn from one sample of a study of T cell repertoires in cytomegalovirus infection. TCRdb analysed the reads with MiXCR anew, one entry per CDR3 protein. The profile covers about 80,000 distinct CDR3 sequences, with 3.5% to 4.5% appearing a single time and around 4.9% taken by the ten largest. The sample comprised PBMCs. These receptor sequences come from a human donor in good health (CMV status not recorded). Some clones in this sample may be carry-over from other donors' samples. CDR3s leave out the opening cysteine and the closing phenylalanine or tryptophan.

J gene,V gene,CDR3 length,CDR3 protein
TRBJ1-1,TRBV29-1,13,SVGAGWGMNTEAF
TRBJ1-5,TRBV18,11,ASSQGNNQPQH
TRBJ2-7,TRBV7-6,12,ASSTEDRGYEQY
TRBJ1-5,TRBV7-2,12,ASSLFEGDQPQH
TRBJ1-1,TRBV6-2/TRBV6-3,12,ASSSTENWAEAF
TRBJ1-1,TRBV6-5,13,ASSYSGQGDTEAF
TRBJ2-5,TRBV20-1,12,SARAGHPEETQY
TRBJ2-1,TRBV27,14,ASSRGGGPHYNEQF
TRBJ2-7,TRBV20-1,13,SARDWSSGGNEQY
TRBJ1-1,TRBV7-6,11,ASSQKTNTEAF
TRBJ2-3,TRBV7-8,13,ASSLSSGRYDTQY
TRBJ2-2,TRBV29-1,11,SVGHTNTGELF
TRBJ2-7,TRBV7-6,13,ASSRGQGDFYEQY
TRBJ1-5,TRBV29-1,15,SVEMYGWTAHNQPQH
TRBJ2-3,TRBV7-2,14,ASSLDSSGATDTQY
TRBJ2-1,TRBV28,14,ASSLFPGTGYNEQF
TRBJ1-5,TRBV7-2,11,ASSLAVRQPQH
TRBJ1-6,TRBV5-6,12,ASSADRGNSPLH
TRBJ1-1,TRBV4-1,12,ASSQGGRSNEAF
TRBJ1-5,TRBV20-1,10,SARESEQPQH
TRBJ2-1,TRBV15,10,ATSENYNEQF
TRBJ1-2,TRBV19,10,ASSRQGYGYT
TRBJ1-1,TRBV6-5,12,ASSYFRGTAEAF
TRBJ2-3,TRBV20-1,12,SARGVAGVYTQY
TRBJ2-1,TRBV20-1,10,GGVEAYNEQF
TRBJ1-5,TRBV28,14,ASSRWDFSDHQPQH
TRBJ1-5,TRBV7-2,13,ASSLGRGPNQPQH
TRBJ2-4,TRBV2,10,ASRGTGSIQY
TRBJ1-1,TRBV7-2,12,ASSRSRSAPEAF
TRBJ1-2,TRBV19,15,ASSIVRTERSNYGYT
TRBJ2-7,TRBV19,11,ASSPSRGDEQY
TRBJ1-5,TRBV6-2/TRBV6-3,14,ASSSRQGATNQPQH
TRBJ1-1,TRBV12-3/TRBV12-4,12,ASSSTGGNTEAF
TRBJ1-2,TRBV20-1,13,SATPGTRLDYGYT
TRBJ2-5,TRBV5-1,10,ASSPSRETQY
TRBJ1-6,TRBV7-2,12,ASSTLDGSAPLH
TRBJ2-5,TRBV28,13,ASSLPPLGQETQY
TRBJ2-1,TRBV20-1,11,SAPTVMYNEQF
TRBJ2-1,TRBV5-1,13,ASLTRQGRLDEQF
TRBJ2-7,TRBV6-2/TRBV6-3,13,ASSYWGQGVNEQY
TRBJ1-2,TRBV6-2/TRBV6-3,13,ASSNPGRPLYGYT
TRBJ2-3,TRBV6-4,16,ASSDSILASEGKDTQY
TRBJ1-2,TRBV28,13,ASSPAHVAGYGYT